This T cell receptor beta chain was sequenced for a study of vaccination and CD4 T cells after COVID-19. Study overall: At days 161 to 241 post-vaccination, as well as at day 14, a few convalescent patients were sampled. SARS-CoV-2, HCoV-NL63, HCoV-OC43 and HCoV-229E supplied the overlapping spike peptides used to stimulate cells.

Time point in this sample: late sampling 161 to 241 days after vaccination in a few convalescent patients. The treatment here: approximately 9-day PBMC culture with coronavirus spike peptide pools or control peptides (ViraFEST assay). Trimming removed 4 bases at V and 4 bases at J, with 15 bases between. Germline V gene lookup returns CDR1 LGHNA and CDR2 YSLEER. This CDR3 region has 15 residues. Notes on this clonotype: The antigen is not known.

Researchers used the Oncomine TCR Beta short-read assay to sequence DNA from cultured CD4+ T cells. TCRdb itself ran the PCR reads through MiXCR, one entry per CDR3 protein. This sample has 20,000 to 25,000 distinct CDR3 sequences, with roughly 46% found just once. The V and J genes are TRBV4-3 and TRBJ2-3; tentatively, D is TRBD2 (6 bases). The receptor was derived from a human donor who had recovered from COVID-19. The source material was CD4+ T cells from blood, cultured in vitro, sampled about 7 months after SARS-CoV-2 vaccination. Here the CDR3 DNA reads TGCGCCAGCAGCCCCCGGCAGGGCGGGGCAGATACGCAGTATTTT. This gives the protein CASSPRQGGADTQYF.